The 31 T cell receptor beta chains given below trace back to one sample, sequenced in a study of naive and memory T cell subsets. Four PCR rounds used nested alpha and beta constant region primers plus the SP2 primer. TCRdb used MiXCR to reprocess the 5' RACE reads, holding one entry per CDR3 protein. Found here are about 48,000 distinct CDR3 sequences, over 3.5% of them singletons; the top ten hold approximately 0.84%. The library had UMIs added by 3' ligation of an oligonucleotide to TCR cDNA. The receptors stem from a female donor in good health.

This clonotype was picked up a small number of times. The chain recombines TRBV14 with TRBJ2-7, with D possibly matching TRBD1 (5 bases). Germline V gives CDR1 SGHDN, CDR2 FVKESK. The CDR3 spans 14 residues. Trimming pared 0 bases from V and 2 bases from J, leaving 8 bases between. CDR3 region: CASSQDDRPYEQYF. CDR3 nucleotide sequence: TGTGCCAGCAGCCAAGATGACAGACCCTACGAGCAGTACTTC. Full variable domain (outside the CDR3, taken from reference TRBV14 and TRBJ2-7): EAGVTQFPSHSVIEKGQTVTLRCDPISGHDNLYWYRRVMGKEIKFLLHFVKESKQDESGMPNNRFLAERTGGTYSTLKVQPAELEDSGVYFCASSQDDRPYEQYFGPGTRLTVT.

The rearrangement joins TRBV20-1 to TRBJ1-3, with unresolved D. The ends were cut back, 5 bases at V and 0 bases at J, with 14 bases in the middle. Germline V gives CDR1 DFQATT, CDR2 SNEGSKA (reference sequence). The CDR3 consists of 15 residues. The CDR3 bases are TGCAGTGCTTTAACCGGGCCTAACTCTGGAAACACCATATATTTT. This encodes CSALTGPNSGNTIYF.

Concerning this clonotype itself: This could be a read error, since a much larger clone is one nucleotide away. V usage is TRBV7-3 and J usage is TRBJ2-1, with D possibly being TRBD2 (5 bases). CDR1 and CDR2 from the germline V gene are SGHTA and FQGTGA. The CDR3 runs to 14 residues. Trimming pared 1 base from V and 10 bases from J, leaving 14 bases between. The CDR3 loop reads CASSLKLVGEEQFF. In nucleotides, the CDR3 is TGTGCCAGCAGCTTAAAACTAGTGGGAGAGGAGCAGTTCTTC.

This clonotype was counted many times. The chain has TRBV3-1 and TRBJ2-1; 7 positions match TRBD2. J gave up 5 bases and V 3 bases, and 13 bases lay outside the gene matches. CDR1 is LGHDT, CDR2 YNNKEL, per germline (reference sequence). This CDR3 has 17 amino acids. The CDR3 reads CASSHTLRAGSDNEQFF. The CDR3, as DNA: TGTGCCAGCAGCCACACTCTTCGAGCGGGATCCGACAATGAGCAGTTCTTC.

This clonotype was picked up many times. CDR3 protein: CSAGFPGQEVQPQHF. CDR3 coding DNA: TGCAGTGCCGGGTTTCCGGGACAGGAGGTTCAGCCCCAGCATTTT. This chain uses TRBV20-1 with TRBJ1-5, with 8 bases lining up with TRBD1. Germline loops: CDR1 DFQATT, CDR2 SNEGSKA (reference sequence). This CDR3 has 15 amino acids. V lost 6 bases, J lost 6 bases, and 13 bases stayed unmatched.

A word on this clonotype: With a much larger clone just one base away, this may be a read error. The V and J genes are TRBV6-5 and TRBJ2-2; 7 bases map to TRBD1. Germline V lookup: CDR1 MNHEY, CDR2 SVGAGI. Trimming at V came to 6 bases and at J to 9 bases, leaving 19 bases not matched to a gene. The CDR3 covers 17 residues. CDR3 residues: CASREVPGQIMTRELFF. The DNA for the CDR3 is TGTGCCAGCAGAGAAGTTCCGGGACAGATCATGACCAGGGAGCTGTTTTTT.

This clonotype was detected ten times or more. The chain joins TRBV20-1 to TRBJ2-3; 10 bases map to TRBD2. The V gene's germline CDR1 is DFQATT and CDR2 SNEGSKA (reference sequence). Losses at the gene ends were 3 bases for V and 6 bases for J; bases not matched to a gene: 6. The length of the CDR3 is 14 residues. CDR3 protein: CSASLAGVPDTQYF. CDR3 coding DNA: TGCAGTGCTAGCCTAGCGGGAGTTCCCGATACGCAGTATTTT.

CDR3 in DNA: TGTGCCAGTAGTATCGGTCAGCGGGACGGGGAGACCCAGTACTTC. It specifies CASSIGQRDGETQYF. The J gene is TRBJ2-5, the V gene TRBV19, with 7 bases lining up with TRBD2. V lost 3 bases to trimming and J lost 5 bases; unmatched junction nucleotides: 9. CDR1 and CDR2 (germline): LNHDA, SQIVND (reference sequence). This CDR3 has 15 amino acids.

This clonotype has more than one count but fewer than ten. CDR3 nucleotide sequence: TGTGCCAGCAGCCAAGATGCGGCAAAACTGTTTTTT. Its translation is CASSQDAAKLFF. The gene calls are TRBV3-1 and TRBJ1-4; no clear D. Looked up from germline, CDR1 is LGHDT and CDR2 is YNNKEL (reference sequence). This CDR3 contains 12 residues. Trimming removed 0 bases from V and 10 bases from J, with 6 bases in between.

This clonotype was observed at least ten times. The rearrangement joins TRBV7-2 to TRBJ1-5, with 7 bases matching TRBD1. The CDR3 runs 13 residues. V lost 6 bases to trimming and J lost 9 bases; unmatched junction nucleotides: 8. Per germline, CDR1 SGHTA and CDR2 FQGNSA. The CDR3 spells CASSQDRSSPQHF. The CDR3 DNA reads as TGTGCCAGCAGTCAGGACAGGTCGTCGCCCCAGCATTTT.

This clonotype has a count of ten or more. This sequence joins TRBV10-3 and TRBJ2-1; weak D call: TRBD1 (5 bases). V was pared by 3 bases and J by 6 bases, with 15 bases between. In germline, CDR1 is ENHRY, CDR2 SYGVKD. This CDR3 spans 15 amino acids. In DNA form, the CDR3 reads TGTGCCATCAGTGACCAGGGATGGCGGAGCAATGAGCAGTTCTTC. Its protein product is CAISDQGWRSNEQFF.

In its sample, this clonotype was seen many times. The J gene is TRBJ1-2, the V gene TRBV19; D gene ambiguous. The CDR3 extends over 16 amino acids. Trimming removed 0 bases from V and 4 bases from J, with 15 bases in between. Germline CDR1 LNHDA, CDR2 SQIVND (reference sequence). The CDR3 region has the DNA TGTGCCAGTAGTATAGATTCCAGGTCTAACGCCTATGGCTACACCTTC. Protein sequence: CASSIDSRSNAYGYTF.

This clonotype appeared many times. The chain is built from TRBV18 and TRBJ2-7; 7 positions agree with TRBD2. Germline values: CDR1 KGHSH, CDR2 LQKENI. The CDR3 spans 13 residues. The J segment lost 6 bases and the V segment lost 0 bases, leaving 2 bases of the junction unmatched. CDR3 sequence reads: CASSPPGGGEQYF. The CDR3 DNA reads TGTGCCAGCTCACCACCGGGGGGGGGCGAGCAGTACTTC.

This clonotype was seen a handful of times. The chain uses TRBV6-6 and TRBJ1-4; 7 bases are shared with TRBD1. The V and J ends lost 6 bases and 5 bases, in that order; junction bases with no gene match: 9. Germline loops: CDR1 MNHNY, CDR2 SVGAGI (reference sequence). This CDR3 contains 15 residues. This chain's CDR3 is CASRAKPGQNEKLFF. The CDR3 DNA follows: TGTGCCAGCAGGGCAAAACCGGGACAGAATGAAAAACTGTTTTTT.

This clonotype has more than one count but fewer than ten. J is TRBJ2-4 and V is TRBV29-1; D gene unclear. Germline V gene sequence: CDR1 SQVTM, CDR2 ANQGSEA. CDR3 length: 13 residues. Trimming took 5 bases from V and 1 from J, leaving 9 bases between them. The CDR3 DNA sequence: TGCAGCGTTCTTCCATCGGCCAAAAACATTCAGTACTTC. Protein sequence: CSVLPSAKNIQYF.

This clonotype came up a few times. The CDR3 sequence is CASSPGTSGISGYTDTQYF. The CDR3 DNA reads TGTGCCAGCAGCCCCGGGACTAGCGGGATAAGTGGTTATACAGATACGCAGTATTTT. The chain uses TRBV7-3 and TRBJ2-3, with TRBD2 identical over 13 bases. Germline V lookup: CDR1 SGHTA, CDR2 FQGTGA. Trimming cost V 5 bases and J 3 bases; bases outside gene matches: 14. There are 19 residues in the CDR3.

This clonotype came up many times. CDR3 sequence: CASTDRGGNQPQHF. The CDR3 nucleotides are TGTGCCAGCACTGATAGGGGGGGCAATCAGCCCCAGCATTTT. This chain uses TRBV6-2 or TRBV6-3 with TRBJ1-5; D might be TRBD1 (6 bases). Germline V gene sequence: CDR1 MNHEY, CDR2 SVGEGT. CDR3 length equals 14 residues. Deletions cut 7 bases from V and 2 bases from J, with 12 bases between.

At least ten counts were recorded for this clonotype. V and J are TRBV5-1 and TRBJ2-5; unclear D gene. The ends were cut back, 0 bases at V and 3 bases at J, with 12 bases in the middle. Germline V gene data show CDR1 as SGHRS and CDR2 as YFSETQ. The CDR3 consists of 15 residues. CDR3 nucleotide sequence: TGCGCCAGCAGCTTGGATGGGCTACCCAAAGAGACCCAGTACTTC. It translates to CASSLDGLPKETQYF.

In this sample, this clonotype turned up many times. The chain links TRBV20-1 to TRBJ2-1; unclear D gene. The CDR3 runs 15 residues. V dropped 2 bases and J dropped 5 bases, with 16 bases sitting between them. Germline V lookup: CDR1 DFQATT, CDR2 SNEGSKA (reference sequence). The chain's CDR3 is CSARRGSMVDNEQFF. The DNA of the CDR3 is TGCAGTGCTAGACGCGGTAGTATGGTGGACAATGAGCAGTTCTTC.

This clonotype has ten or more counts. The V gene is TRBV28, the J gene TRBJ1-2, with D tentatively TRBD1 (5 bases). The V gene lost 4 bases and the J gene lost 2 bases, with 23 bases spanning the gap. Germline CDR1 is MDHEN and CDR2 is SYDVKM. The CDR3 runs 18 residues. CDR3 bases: TGTGCCAGCAGTTCCCCATACGGTTTGGGGGGGAGGAACTATGGCTACACCTTC. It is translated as CASSSPYGLGGRNYGYTF.

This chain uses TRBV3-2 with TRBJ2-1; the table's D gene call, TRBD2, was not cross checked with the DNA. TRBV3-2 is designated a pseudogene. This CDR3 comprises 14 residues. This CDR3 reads CAWGGGRADNEQFF. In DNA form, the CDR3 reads TGTGCCTGGGGAGGCGGGAGGGCCGACAATGAGCAGTTCTTC.

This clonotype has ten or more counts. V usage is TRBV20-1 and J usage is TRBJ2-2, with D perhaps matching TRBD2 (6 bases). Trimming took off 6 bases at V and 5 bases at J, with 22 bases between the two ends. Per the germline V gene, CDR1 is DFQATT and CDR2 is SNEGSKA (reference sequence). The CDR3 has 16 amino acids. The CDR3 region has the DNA TGCAGTGCCAAAAGCCGGGACTCCGAGAGGACCGGGGAGCTGTTTTTT. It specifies CSAKSRDSERTGELFF.

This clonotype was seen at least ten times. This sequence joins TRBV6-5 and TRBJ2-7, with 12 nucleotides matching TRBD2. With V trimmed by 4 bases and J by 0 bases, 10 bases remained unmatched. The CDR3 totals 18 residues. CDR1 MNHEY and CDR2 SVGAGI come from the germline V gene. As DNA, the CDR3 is TGTGCCAGCAGTTCGACCAGAGGACTAGCGGGGCACTCCTACGAGCAGTACTTC. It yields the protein CASSSTRGLAGHSYEQYF.

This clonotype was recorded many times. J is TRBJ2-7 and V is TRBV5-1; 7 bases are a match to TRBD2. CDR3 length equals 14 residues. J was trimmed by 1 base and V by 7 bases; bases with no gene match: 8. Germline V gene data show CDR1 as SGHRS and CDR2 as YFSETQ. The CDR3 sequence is CASRKASGSYEQYF. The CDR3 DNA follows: TGCGCCAGCCGTAAAGCTAGCGGTTCCTACGAGCAGTACTTC.

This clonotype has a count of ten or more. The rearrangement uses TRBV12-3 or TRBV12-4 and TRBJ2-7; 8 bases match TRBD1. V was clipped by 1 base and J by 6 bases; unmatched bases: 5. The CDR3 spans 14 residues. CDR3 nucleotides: TGTGCCAGCAGTTTAGGTACAGGGGGAATCGAGCAGTACTTC. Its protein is CASSLGTGGIEQYF.

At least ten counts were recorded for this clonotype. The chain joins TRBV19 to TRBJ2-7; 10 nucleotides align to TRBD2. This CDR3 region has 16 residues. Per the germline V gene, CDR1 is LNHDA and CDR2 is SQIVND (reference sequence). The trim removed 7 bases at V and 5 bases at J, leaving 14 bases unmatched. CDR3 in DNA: TGTGCCAGTACGCTCCGGACTAGCGGAGAGGGCAACGAGCAGTACTTC. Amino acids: CASTLRTSGEGNEQYF.

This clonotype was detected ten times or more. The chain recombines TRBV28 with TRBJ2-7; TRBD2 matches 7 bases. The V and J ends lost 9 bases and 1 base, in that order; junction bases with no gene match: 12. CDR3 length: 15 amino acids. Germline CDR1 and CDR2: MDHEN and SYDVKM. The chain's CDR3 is CASRGTPSGSYEQYF. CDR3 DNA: TGTGCCAGTCGGGGGACTCCTAGCGGATCCTACGAGCAGTACTTC.

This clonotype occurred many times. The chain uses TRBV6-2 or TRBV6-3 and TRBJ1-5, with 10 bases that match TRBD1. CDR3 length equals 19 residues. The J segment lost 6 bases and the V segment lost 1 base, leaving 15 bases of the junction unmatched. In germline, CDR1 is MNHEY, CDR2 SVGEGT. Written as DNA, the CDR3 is TGTGCCAGCAGTTACTTAATCTCTAGGGGACAGGGGTCTACTCAGCCCCAGCATTTT. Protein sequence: CASSYLISRGQGSTQPQHF.

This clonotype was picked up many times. The CDR3, as DNA: TGTGCCAGCAGCTCCAGCCGGGACAGGGCCTACGAGCAGTACTTC. Translation gives CASSSSRDRAYEQYF. The V call is TRBV7-2, the J call TRBJ2-7; TRBD1 aligns across 9 bases. Germline trimming cut 4 bases from V and 2 bases from J; bases unmatched to any gene: 6. The CDR3 extends over 15 amino acids. Per the germline V gene, CDR1 is SGHTA and CDR2 is FQGNSA.

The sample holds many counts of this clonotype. The CDR3 loop reads CASNNLEGYTF. DNA of the CDR3: TGTGCCAGCAACAACCTGGAGGGCTACACCTTC. This chain links TRBV6-2 or TRBV6-3 with TRBJ1-2; D is ambiguous. The V and J ends lost 7 bases and 8 bases respectively, with 11 bases between them. The CDR3 spans 11 residues. CDR1 and CDR2 (germline): MNHEY, SVGEGT.

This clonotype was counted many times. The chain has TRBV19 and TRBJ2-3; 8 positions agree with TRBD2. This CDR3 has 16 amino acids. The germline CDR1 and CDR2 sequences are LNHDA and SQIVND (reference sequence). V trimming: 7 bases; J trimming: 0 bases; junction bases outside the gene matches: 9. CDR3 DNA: TGTGCCAGTACCCTCCTAGCGGGCACTAGCACAGATACGCAGTATTTT. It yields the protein CASTLLAGTSTDTQYF.